Below, one TCR beta chain is given with its context. This sample stems from a study of cytotoxic CD8 clonotypes in ibrutinib-treated CLL. This CDR3 has 16 residues. Germline V CDR1 and CDR2: GTSNPN, SVGIG (reference sequence). J was trimmed by 3 bases and V by 4 bases; bases with no gene match: 9. The targeted sequencing depth was 1 in 200,000 to 1 in 1 million T cells. Sequencing was performed with immunoSEQ multiplex PCR; in TCRdb, only in-frame clones are kept and a portion is missing. Here the sample spans around 70,000 clones, around 65% being singletons. The rearrangement joins TRBV30 to TRBJ2-3, with 11 bases aligning to TRBD2. The sequence derives from a human donor with chronic lymphocytic leukemia. The sequencing used PBMCs, collected after 12 months of ibrutinib treatment. CDR3 in DNA: TGTGCCTGGATGGGCTTCCGGACTAGCGGGACAGATACGCAGTATTTT. It yields the protein CAWMGFRTSGTDTQYF.